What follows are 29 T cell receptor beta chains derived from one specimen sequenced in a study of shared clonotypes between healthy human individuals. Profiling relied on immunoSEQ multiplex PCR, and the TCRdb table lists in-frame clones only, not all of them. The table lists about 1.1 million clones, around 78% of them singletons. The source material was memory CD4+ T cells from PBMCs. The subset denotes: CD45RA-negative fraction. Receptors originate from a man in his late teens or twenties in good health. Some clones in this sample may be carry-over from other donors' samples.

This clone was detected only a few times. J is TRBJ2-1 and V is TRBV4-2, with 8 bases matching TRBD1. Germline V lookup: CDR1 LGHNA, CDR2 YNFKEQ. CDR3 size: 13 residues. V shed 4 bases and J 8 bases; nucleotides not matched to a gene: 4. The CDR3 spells CASSRGQGDEQFF. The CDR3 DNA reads TGTGCCAGCAGCCGAGGACAGGGCGATGAGCAGTTCTTC.

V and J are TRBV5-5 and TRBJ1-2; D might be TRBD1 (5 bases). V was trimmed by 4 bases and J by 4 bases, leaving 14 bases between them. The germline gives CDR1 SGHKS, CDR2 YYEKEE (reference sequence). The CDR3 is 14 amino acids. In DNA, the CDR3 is TGTGCCAGCAGCCCAAGGACATATAGCTATGGCTACACCTTC. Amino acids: CASSPRTYSYGYTF.

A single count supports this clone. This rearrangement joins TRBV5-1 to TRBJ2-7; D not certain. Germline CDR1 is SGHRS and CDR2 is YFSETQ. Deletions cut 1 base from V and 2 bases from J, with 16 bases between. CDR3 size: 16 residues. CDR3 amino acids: CASSLLLAASTYEQYF. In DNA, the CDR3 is TGCGCCAGCAGCTTGCTCTTGGCAGCGTCAACCTACGAGCAGTACTTC.

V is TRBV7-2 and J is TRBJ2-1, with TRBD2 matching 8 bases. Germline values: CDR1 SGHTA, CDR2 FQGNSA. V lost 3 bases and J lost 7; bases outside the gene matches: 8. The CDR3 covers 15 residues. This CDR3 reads CASSFLPSGYNEQFF. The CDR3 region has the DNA TGTGCCAGCAGCTTCCTGCCTAGCGGGTATAATGAGCAGTTCTTC.

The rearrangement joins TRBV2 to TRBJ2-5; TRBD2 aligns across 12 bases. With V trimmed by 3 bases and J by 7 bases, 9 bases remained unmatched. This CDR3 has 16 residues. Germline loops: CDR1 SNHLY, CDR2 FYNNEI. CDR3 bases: TGTGCCAGCAGTGACGAGGGGACTAGCGGGCGAGGGACCCAGTACTTC. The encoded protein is CASSDEGTSGRGTQYF.

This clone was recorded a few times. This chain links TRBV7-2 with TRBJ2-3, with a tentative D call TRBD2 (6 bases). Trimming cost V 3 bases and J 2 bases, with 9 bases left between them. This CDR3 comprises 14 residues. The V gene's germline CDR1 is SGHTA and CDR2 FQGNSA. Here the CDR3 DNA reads TGTGCCAGCAGCTTGGCGGGACCCACAGATACGCAGTATTTT. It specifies CASSLAGPTDTQYF.

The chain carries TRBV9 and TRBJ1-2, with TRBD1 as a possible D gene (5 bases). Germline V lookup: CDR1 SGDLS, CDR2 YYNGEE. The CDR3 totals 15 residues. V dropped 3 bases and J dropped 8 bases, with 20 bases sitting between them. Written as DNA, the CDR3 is TGTGCCAGCAGCGAAACCGGGACGGGACTTTCAGGCTACACCTTC. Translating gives CASSETGTGLSGYTF.

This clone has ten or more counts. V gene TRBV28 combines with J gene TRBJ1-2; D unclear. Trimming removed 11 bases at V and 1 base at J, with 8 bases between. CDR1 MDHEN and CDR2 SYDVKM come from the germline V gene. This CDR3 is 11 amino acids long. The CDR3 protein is CACRVNYGYTF. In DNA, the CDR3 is TGTGCCTGCCGGGTTAACTATGGCTACACCTTC.

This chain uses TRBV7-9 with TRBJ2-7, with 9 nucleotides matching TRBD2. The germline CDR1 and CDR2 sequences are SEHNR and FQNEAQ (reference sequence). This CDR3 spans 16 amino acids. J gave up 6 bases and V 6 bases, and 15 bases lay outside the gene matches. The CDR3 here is CASRNNLAGPSGEQYF. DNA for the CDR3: TGTGCCAGCAGAAATAACCTAGCGGGACCTTCGGGCGAGCAGTACTTC.

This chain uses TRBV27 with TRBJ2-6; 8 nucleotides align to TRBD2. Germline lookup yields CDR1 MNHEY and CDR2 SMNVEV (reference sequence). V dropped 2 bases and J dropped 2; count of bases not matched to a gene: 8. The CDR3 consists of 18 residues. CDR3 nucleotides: TGTGCCAGCAGTTTACAGGGACTAGGGGGAGCTGGGGCCAACGTCCTGACTTTC. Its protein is CASSLQGLGGAGANVLTF.

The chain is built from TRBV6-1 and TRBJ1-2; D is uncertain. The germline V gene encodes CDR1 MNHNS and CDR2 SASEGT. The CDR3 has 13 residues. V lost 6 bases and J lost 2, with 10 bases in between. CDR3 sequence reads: CASSSGYNYGYTF. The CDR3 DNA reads TGTGCCAGCAGCTCAGGATACAACTATGGCTACACCTTC.

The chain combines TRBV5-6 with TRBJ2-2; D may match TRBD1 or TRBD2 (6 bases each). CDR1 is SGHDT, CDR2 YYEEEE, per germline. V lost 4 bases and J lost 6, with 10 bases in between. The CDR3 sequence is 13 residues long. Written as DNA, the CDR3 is TGTGCCAGCAGCGATAGGGGGGCCGGGGAGCTGTTTTTT. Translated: CASSDRGAGELFF.

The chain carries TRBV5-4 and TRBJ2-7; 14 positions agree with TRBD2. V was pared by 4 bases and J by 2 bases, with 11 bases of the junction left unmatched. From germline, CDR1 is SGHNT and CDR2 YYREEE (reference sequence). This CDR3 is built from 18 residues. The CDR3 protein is CASSQGGTSGSSTYEQYF. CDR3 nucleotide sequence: TGTGCCAGCAGCCAAGGTGGGACTAGCGGGAGCAGCACCTACGAGCAGTACTTC.

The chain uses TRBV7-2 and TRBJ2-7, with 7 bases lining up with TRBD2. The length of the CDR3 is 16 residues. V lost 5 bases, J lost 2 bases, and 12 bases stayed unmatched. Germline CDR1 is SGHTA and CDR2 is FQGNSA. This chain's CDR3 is CASSRMAGLGPYEQYF. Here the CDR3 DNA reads TGTGCCAGCAGCCGCATGGCCGGACTAGGGCCCTACGAGCAGTACTTC.

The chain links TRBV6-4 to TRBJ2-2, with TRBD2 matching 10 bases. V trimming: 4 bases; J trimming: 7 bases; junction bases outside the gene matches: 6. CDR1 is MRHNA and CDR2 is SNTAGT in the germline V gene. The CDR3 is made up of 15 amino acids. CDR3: CASSAQAGGYGELFF. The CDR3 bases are TGTGCCAGCAGTGCTCAAGCGGGAGGGTACGGGGAGCTGTTTTTT.

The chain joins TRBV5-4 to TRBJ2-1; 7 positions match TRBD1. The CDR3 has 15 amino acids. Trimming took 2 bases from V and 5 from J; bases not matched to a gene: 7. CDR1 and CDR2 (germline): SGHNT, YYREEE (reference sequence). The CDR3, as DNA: TGTGCCAGCAGCTTCGGACGTGACAGGGACAATGAGCAGTTCTTC. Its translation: CASSFGRDRDNEQFF.

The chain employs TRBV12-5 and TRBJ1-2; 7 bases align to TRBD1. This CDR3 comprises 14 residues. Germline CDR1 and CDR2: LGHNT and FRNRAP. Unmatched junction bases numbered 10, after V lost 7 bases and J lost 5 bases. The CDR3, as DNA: TGTGCTAGTGCCCCCGGGACAGCTGTATATGGCTACACCTTC. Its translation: CASAPGTAVYGYTF. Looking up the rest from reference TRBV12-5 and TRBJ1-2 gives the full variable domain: DARVTQTPRHKVTEMGQEVTMRCQPILGHNTVFWYRQTMMQGLELLAYFRNRAPLDDSGMPKDRFSAEMPDATLATLKIQPSEPRDSAVYFCASAPGTAVYGYTFGSGTRLTVV.

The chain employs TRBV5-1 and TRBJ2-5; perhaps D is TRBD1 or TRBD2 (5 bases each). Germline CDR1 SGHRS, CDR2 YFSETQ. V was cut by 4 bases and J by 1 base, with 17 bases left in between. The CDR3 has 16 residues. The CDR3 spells CASSPGQGFIQETQYF. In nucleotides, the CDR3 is TGCGCCAGCAGCCCGGGGCAGGGTTTTATCCAAGAGACCCAGTACTTC.

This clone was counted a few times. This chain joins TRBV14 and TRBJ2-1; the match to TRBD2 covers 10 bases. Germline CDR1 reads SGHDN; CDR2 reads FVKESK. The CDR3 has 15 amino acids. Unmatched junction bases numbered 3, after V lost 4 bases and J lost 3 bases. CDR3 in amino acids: CASSPGLAVYNEQFF. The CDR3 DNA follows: TGTGCCAGCAGCCCCGGACTAGCGGTCTACAATGAGCAGTTCTTC. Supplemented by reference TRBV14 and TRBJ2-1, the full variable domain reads EAGVTQFPSHSVIEKGQTVTLRCDPISGHDNLYWYRRVMGKEIKFLLHFVKESKQDESGMPNNRFLAERTGGTYSTLKVQPAELEDSGVYFCASSPGLAVYNEQFFGPGTRLTVL.

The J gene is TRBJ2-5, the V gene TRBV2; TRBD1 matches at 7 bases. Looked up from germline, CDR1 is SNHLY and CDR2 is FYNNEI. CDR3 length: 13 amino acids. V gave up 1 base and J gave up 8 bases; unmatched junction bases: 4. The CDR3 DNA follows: TGTGCCAGCAGTGAAGTACAGGGGAATACCCAGTACTTC. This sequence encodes CASSEVQGNTQYF.

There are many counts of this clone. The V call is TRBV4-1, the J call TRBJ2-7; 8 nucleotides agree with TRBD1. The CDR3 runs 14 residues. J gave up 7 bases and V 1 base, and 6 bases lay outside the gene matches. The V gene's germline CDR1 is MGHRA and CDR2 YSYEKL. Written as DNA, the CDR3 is TGCGCCAGCAGCCAAGGGCAGGGGGCTCGGGAGCAGTACTTC. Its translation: CASSQGQGAREQYF.

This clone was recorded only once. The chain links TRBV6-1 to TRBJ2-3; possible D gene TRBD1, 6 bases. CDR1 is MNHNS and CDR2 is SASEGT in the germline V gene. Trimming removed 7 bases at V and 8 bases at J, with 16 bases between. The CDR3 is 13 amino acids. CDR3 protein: CASTRQGGATQYF. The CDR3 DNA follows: TGTGCCAGCACTAGACAAGGGGGAGCTACGCAGTATTTT.

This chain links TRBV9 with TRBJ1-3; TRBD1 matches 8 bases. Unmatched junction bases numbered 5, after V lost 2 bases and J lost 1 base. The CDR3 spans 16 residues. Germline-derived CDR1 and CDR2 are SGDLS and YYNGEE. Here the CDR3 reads CASSVADRGSGNTIYF. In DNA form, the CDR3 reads TGTGCCAGCAGCGTGGCAGACAGGGGTTCTGGAAACACCATATATTTT.

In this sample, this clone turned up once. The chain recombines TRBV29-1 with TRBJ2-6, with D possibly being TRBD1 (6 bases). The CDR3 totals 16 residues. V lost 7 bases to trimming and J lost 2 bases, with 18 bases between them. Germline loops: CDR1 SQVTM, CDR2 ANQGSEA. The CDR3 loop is CSALDRNWAGANVLTF. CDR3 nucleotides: TGCAGCGCTCTGGACAGAAACTGGGCTGGGGCCAACGTCCTGACTTTC.

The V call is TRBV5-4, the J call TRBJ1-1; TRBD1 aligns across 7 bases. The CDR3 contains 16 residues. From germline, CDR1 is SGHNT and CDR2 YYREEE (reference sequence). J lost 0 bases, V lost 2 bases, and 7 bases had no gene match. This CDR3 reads CASSFAGGPLNTEAFF. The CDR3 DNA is TGTGCCAGCAGCTTTGCAGGGGGGCCCTTGAACACTGAAGCTTTCTTT. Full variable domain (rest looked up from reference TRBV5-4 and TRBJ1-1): ETGVTQSPTHLIKTRGQQVTLRCSSQSGHNTVSWYQQALGQGPQFIFQYYREEENGRGNFPPRFSGLQFPNYSSELNVNALELDDSALYLCASSFAGGPLNTEAFFGQGTRLTVV.

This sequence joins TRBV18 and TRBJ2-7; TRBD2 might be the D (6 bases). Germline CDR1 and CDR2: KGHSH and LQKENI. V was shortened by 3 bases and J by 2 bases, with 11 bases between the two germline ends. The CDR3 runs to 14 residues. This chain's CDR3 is CASSPLAPAYEQYF. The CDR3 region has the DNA TGTGCCAGCTCACCTCTAGCGCCTGCCTACGAGCAGTACTTC.

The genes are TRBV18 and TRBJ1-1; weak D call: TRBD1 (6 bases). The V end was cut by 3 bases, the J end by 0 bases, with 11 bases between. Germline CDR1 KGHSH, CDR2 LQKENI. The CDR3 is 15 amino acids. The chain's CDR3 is CASSPWTVMNTEAFF. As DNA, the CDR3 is TGTGCCAGCTCACCCTGGACAGTGATGAACACTGAAGCTTTCTTT.

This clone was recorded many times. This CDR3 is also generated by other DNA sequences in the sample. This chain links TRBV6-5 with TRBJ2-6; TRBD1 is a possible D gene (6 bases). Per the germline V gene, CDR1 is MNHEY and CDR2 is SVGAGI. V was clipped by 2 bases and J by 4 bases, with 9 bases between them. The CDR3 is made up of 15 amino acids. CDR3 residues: CASSYRGTGANVLTF. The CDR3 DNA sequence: TGTGCCAGCAGTTACAGGGGGACGGGGGCCAACGTCCTGACTTTC.

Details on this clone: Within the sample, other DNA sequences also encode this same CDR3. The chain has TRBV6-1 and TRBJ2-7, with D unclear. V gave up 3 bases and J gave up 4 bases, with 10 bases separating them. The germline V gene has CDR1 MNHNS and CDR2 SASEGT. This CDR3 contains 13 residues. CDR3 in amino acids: CASSEAGRYEQYF. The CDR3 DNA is TGTGCCAGCAGTGAGGCAGGTAGATACGAGCAGTACTTC.